This entry concerns a single TCR beta chain. There is no known antigen for this receptor. There are no base qualities to consult, and no much larger clone falls within one base. This specimen comes from a study of blood T cells in healthy people across ages (dated by TCRdb to between 2015 and 2017). Background on the whole study: In model experiments, roughly one uniquely barcoded TCR beta cDNA molecule per two T cells was captured by template switching. The study measured age-related changes in TCR beta repertoire diversity using deep sequencing normalized with unique cDNA molecular identifiers. The donors were split into four age groups: young (average around 16 years), middle-aged (39), aged (approximately 60) and long-lived (under 90). To avoid experimental bias, donors of different ages were randomly spread across the sequencing lanes. For two donors (one aged 18 to 29 and one aged 80 or older), the study analyzed two additional independent replicas of 1 million unique cDNA reads from the same blood draw. Summary of the overall study and its limitations: Because donor CMV infection status was unknown, age-related changes in expanded clonotypes were potentially confounded. Estimates of total diversity based on one million sequenced T cells were regarded as lower bounds and as underestimates. Compared with the aged group, the long-lived group had more naive CD4+ T cells, fewer expanded clones and increased TCR diversity, a pattern suggesting age selection. Since profiling was done on bulk unsorted PBMCs, naive and antigen-experienced compartments could not be conclusively compared. There was a strong correlation between observed TCR beta diversity and the percentage of naive T cells measured by flow cytometry. Observed TCR beta diversity per million T cells fell roughly linearly with age, and a significant reduction was already apparent by age around 44.

The receptor library was made with 5' RACE. For sequencing, an Illumina HiSeq 2500 was employed. A second roughly 7 to 12 cycle PCR used a sample-barcoded 5' primer and a J-beta primer mix. A template-switch 5' adaptor carrying 12 random nucleotides introduced a unique molecular identifier onto each TCR beta cDNA molecule. Each sample yielded at least 2.5 million CDR3-containing paired-end reads. All of the RNA was converted into first-strand cDNA using the Mint cDNA synthesis kit, with a TRBC-specific oligonucleotide serving as the primer. Following uracil-DNA glycosylase treatment, all cDNA underwent a first 18-cycle PCR with the universal primers M1SS and BC2_uni_R. In the source study's methods: For normalization, 1 million high-quality reads, each with a distinct molecular identifier, were randomly selected from each sample. Reads with shared molecular identifiers were discarded instead of being binned into consensus sequences. MiTCR, set to a Q25 quality threshold and the strictest error-elimination algorithm, was used for CDR3 identification, clonotype clustering and error correction. Lower-bound total TCR beta diversity was estimated with a nonparametric unseen species model using Euler transformation. TCRdb reworked the public reads: Q25 trimming with fastp, MiXCR clone assembly, productive beta chains retained. When rows share a CDR3 protein, they turn into one entry using the most common DNA and genes. V and J calls and clone size were set by TCRdb, not the authors. The sample contains hundreds of thousands of distinct CDR3 sequences, about 55% of them found a single time. The ten largest clones add up to around 49% of the sample.

The donors were under 40 Caucasian individuals from Russia, aged 6 to 90 years, who were systemically healthy. Each donor gave around 9.5 milliliters of peripheral blood, collected into EDTA-treated Vacutainer tubes. Ficoll-Paque density-gradient centrifugation was used to isolate PBMCs, with at least 7 million per sample. Trizol reagent was used to extract total RNA from the PBMCs, yielding at least 5.5 micrograms per sample. For every donor, an aliquot of PBMCs went through flow cytometry to measure the percentages of naive CD45RAhigh/CD27high T cells. Sequencing was done on a sample of blood. The sequence derives from a man in his 60s in good health.

For the CDR3, the sequence is CASSPDPDTQYF. The DNA sequence is given as TGTGCCAGCAGCCCGGACCCCGATACGCAGTATTTT. The chain is encoded by TRBV12-3 or TRBV12-4 joined to TRBJ2-3; a confident D gene designation cannot be given. The CDR3 contains 12 residues, cysteine and phenylalanine counted. The DNA shown is the 36-base CDR3, in frame from base 1. V is reduced by 6 bases and J by 6 bases, leaving a spacing of 10 bases between them.